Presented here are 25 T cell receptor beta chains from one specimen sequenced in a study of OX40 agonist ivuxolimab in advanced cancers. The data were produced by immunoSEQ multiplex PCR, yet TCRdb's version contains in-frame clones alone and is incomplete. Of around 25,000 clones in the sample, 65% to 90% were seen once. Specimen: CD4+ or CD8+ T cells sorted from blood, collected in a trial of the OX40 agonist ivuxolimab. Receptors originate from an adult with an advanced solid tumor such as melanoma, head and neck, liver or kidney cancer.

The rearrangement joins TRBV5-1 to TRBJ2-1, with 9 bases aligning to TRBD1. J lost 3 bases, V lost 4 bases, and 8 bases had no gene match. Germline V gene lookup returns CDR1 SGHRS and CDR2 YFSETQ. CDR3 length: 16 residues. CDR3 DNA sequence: TGCGCCAGCAGCGTCCGGGACAGGGACTACTACAATGAGCAGTTCTTC. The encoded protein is CASSVRDRDYYNEQFF.

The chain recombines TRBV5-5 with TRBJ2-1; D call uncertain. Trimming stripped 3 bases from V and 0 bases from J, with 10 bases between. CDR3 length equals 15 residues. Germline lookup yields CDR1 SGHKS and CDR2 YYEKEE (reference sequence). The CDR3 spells CASSSVATSYNEQFF. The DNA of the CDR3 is TGTGCCAGCAGCTCTGTCGCGACCTCCTACAATGAGCAGTTCTTC. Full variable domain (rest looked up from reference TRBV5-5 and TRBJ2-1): DAGVTQSPTHLIKTRGQQVTLRCSPISGHKSVSWYQQVLGQGPQFIFQYYEKEERGRGNFPDRFSARQFPNYSSELNVNALLLGDSALYLCASSSVATSYNEQFFGPGTRLTVL.

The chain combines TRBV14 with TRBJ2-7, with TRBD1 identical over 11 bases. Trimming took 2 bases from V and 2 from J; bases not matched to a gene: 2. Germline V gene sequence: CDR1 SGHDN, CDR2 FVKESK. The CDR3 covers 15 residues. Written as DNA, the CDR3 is TGTGCCAGCAGCCAAAGGGACAGGGGGACCTACGAGCAGTACTTC. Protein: CASSQRDRGTYEQYF.

Here the CDR3 reads CASRASGGFAYEQYF. CDR3 sequence (DNA): TGCGCCAGCAGAGCTAGCGGGGGATTCGCCTACGAGCAGTACTTC. This chain connects TRBV5-1 to TRBJ2-7, with 10 bases fitting TRBD2. This CDR3 contains 15 residues. In germline, CDR1 is SGHRS, CDR2 YFSETQ. V dropped 5 bases and J dropped 2; count of bases not matched to a gene: 7.

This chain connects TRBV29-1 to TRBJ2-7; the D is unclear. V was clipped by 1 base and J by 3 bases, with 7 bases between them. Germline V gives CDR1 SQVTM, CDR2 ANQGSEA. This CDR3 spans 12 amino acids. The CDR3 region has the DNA TGCAGCGTTGAAGGCCGTTTCTACGAGCAGTACTTC. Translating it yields CSVEGRFYEQYF.

DNA of the CDR3: TGTGCCAGCAGTTTTGGACAGGTTAACTCTGGAAACACCATATATTTT. Its protein product is CASSFGQVNSGNTIYF. The V gene is TRBV6-6, the J gene TRBJ1-3, with 7 bases lining up with TRBD1. CDR1 and CDR2 from the germline V gene are MNHNY and SVGAGI (reference sequence). This CDR3 comprises 16 residues. J was trimmed by 0 bases and V by 4 bases; bases with no gene match: 6.

CDR3 amino acids: CASSQDWGVAEAFF. In DNA, the CDR3 is TGCGCCAGCAGCCAAGATTGGGGCGTCGCTGAAGCTTTCTTT. V gene TRBV4-3 combines with J gene TRBJ1-1, with a tentative D call TRBD1 (5 bases). Germline V gene lookup returns CDR1 LGHNA and CDR2 YSLEER. CDR3 length: 14 residues. Trimming removed 0 bases from V and 6 bases from J, with 11 bases in between.

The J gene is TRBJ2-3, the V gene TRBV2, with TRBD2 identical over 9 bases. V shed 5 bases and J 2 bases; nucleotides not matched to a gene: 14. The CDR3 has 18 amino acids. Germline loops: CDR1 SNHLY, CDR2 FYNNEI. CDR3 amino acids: CASSSVAGARGPTDTQYF. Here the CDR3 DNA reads TGTGCCAGCAGTTCGGTAGCGGGGGCCAGGGGACCCACAGATACGCAGTATTTT.

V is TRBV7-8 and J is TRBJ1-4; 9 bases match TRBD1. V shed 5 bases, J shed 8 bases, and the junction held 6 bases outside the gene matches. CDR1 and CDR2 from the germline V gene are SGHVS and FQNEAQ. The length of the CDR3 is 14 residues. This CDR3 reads CASSGDRGFEKLFF. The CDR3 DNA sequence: TGTGCCAGCAGCGGCGACAGGGGGTTCGAAAAACTGTTTTTT.

In nucleotides, the CDR3 is TGTGCCATCAGTGAGCAGGGGGTGGTGGGAGGGCCTCTGGAGACCCAGTACTTC. Its translation is CAISEQGVVGGPLETQYF. This chain connects TRBV10-3 to TRBJ2-5; D is possibly TRBD1 or TRBD2 (7 bases each). The germline V and J ends were trimmed by 2 bases and 5 bases, with 24 bases remaining between them. The germline V gene has CDR1 ENHRY and CDR2 SYGVKD. The CDR3 consists of 18 residues.

The CDR3 here is CATCRYLDEQYF. The DNA of the CDR3 is TGTGCCACCTGTCGGTATCTCGACGAGCAGTACTTC. The rearrangement links TRBV7-7 to TRBJ2-7; D gene uncertain. The CDR3 loop spans 12 amino acids. V shed 10 bases and J shed 5 bases, with 15 bases lying between them. CDR1 is SSHAT, CDR2 FNYEAQ, per germline (reference sequence).

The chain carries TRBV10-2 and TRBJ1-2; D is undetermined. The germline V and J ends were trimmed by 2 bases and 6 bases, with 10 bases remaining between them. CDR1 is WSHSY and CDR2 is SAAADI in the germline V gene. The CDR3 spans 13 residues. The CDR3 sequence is CASSEIRRDGYTF. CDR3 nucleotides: TGCGCCAGCAGTGAGATCCGCCGGGATGGCTACACCTTC.

The CDR3 sequence: CASSLPGQGVTARNTIYF. The DNA of the CDR3 is TGTGCCAGCAGCTTACCGGGACAGGGGGTTACAGCGCGAAACACCATATATTTT. The V and J genes are TRBV11-2 and TRBJ1-3; 11 positions match TRBD1. Unmatched junction bases numbered 11, after V lost 2 bases and J lost 5 bases. Germline values: CDR1 SGHAT, CDR2 FQNNGV. The CDR3 consists of 18 residues.

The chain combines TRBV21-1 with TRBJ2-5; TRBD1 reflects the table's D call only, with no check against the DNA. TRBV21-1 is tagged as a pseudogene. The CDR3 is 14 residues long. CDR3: CASSKMGSQETQYF. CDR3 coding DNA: TGTGCCAGCAGCAAAATGGGCAGTCAAGAGACCCAGTACTTC.

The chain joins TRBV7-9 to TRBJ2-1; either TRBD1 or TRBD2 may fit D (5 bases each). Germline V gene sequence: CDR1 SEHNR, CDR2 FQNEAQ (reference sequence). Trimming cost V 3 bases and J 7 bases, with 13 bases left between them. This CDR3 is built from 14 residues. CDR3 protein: CASSLSRELNEQFF. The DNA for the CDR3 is TGTGCCAGCAGCTTGTCCAGGGAGTTGAATGAGCAGTTCTTC.

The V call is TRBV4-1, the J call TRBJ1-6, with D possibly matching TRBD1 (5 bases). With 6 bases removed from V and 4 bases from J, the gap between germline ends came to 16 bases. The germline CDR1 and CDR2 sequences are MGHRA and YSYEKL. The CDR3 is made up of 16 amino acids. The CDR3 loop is CASSDTGRPYNSPLHF. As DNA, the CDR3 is TGCGCCAGCAGTGACACAGGTCGCCCGTATAATTCACCCCTCCACTTT.

The CDR3 DNA reads TGTGCCAGCTCTGACATCCTGAACACTGAAGCTTTCTTT. Amino acids: CASSDILNTEAFF. V and J are TRBV7-2 and TRBJ1-1; D unclear. The CDR3 is made up of 13 amino acids. Germline V CDR1 and CDR2: SGHTA, FQGNSA. V gave up 8 bases and J gave up 0 bases, with 10 bases separating them.

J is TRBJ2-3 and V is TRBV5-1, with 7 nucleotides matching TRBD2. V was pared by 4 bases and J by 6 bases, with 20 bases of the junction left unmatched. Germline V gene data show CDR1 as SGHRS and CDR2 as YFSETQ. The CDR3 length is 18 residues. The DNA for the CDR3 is TGCGCCAGCAGCCTTGTGGGGGTCCCCGGACTAGTTGGGGATACGCAGTATTTT. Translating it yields CASSLVGVPGLVGDTQYF.

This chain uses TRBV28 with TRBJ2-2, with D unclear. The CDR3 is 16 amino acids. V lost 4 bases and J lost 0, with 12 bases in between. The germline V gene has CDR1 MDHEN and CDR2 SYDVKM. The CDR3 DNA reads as TGTGCCAGCAGTTCCGGGCCTAGTCCGAACACCGGGGAGCTGTTTTTT. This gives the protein CASSSGPSPNTGELFF.

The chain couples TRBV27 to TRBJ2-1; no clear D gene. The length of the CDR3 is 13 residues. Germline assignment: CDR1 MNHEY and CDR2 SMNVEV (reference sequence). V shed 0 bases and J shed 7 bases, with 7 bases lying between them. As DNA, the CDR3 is TGTGCCAGCAGTTTATCCATCCGAAATGAGCAGTTCTTC. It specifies CASSLSIRNEQFF.

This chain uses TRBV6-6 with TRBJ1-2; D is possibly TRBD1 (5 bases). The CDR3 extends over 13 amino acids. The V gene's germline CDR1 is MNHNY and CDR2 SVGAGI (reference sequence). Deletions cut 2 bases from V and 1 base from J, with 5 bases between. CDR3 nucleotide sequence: TGTGCCAGCAGTTACCAGGGTAACTATGGCTACACCTTC. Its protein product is CASSYQGNYGYTF.

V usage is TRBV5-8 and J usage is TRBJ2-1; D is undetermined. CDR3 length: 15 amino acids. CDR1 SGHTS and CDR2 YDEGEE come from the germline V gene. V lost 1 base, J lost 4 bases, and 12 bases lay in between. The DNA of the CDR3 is TGTGCCAGCAGCTTGCGTCTTCTAAATTACAATGAGCAGTTCTTC. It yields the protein CASSLRLLNYNEQFF.

CDR3 sequence (DNA): TGTGCCAGCAGCTTAGGAGTTGGATTTGGGGAAAAACTGTTTTTT. Translated: CASSLGVGFGEKLFF. The chain couples TRBV7-6 to TRBJ1-4; D unresolved. Germline CDR1 is SGHVS and CDR2 is FNYEAQ. This CDR3 has 15 amino acids. V was clipped by 1 base and J by 8 bases, with 14 bases between them.

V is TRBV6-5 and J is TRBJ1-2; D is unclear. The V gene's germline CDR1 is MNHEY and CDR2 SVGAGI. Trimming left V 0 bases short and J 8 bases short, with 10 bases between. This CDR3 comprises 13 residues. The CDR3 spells CASSYSTIDGYTF. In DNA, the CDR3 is TGTGCCAGCAGTTACTCCACCATAGACGGCTACACCTTC.

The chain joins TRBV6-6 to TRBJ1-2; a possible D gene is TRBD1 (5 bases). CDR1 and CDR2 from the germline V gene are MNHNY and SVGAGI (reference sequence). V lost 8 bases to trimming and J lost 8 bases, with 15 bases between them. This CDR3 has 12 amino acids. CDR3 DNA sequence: TGTGCCAGCTACGGGGGGGGAGAGGGCTACACCTTC. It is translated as CASYGGGEGYTF.